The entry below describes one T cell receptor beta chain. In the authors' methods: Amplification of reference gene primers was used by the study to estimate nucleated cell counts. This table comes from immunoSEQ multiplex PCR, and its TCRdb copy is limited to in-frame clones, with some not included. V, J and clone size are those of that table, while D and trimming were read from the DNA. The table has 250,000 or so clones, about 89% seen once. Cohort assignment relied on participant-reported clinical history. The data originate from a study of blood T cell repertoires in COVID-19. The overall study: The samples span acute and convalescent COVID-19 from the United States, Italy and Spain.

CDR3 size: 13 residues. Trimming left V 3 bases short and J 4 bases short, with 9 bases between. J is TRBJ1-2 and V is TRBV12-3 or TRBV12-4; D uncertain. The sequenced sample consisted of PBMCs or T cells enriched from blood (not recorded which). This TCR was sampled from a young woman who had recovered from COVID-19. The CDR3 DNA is TGTGCCAGCAGTTTTACCAAGCTCTATGGCTACACCTTC. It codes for CASSFTKLYGYTF.